This T cell receptor beta chain came from a study of shared clonotypes between healthy human individuals. Study-level points and caveats: Relative to memory subsets, naive subsets generally showed larger estimated richness. Generation of non-shared clonotypes was less probable than generation of clonotypes shared by all four donors. The sharing of 5% to 6.5% of naive CD4 clonotypes was seen across a handful of donors.

This CDR3 region has 17 residues. The V gene lost 2 bases and the J gene lost 2 bases, with 15 bases spanning the gap. Germline V gene sequence: CDR1 MNHNS, CDR2 SASEGT. Genomic DNA of every subset was divided equally among multiple immunoSEQ plates. The assay was immunoSEQ multiplex PCR, and TCRdb's table has in-frame clones only and misses some. Among hundreds of thousands of clones listed, around 73% were seen once. For this clone: Its antigen is currently unknown.

This chain uses TRBV6-1 with TRBJ2-2; a possible D gene is TRBD1 (5 bases). The TCR comes from a woman aged 25 to 39 in good health. The specimen was memory CD4+ T cells sorted from blood. The subset: CD45RA-negative fraction. The CDR3 protein is CASSESIDSLNTGELFF. The CDR3 bases are TGTGCCAGCAGTGAATCTATCGACAGCTTAAACACCGGGGAGCTGTTTTTT.